A selection of T cell receptor beta chains follows, all from one sample in a study of T cell responses to AZD1222 COVID-19 vaccine. Assay used: immunoSEQ multiplex PCR; TCRdb lists only in-frame clones, some missing. The sample has around 150,000 clones, about 93% seen once; the top ten hold 1.3%. Sequenced here: peripheral blood, sampled on day 0 of AZD1222 vaccination. The origin of the receptors is an adult in good health. Both conserved end residues are part of each CDR3. The D gene is left open where the match is weak.

D	V	J	CDR3
TRBD2	TRBV4-2	TRBJ2-3	CASSQTKGLAGGKRDTDTQYF
NA	TRBV5-1	TRBJ1-6	CASSLVSGNNSPLHF
NA	TRBV3-1/TRBV3-2	TRBJ1-1	CASSHSGFGNTEAFF
TRBD2	TRBV4-1	TRBJ2-1	CASSQRPGLAGVNEQFF
NA	TRBV10-3	TRBJ1-1	CAIAMGGGTEAFF
NA	TRBV11-1	TRBJ1-1	CASSFRGATEAFF
NA	TRBV24-1	TRBJ1-2	CATSASPWGGSNYGYTF
TRBD1	TRBV19	TRBJ2-1	CASSFGQGSYNEQFF
NA	TRBV7-9	TRBJ1-1	CASSLEVTMNTEAFF
NA	TRBV5-1	TRBJ1-2	CASSSGGPPPSSYTF
NA	TRBV6-4	TRBJ1-1	CASSQQLNTEAFF
NA	TRBV7-7	TRBJ2-1	CASSRVVFDNEQFF
NA	TRBV7-9	TRBJ2-1	CASSLKPGLEGEQFF
NA	TRBV9	TRBJ2-3	CASSVGVDLWQYF
NA	TRBV7-2	TRBJ1-3	CASSLAVESSTIYF
NA	TRBV6-5	TRBJ1-1	CASSYITGGGLRGAFF
NA	TRBV27	TRBJ2-5	CASSRRLGETQYF
NA	TRBV6-5	TRBJ1-1	CASSRNGQMNTEAFF
NA	TRBV6-5	TRBJ1-1	CASSYSFGTGNTEAFF
NA	TRBV5-1	TRBJ1-6	CASSFLGGSYNSPLHF
NA	TRBV5-1	TRBJ1-1	CASSLDRGLEAFF
TRBD2	TRBV7-9	TRBJ2-1	CASSLGLAGLYNEQFF
TRBD2	TRBV12-5	TRBJ2-2	CASGSVIVGRATGELFF